This entry features one T cell receptor beta chain sequence. The observed sequence ends 3 residues before the CDR3 terminus, with the missing tail filled in from the germline J gene. The V end lost 3 bases, the J end lost 4 bases, and 17 bases lay between the germline ends. Per germline, CDR1 MGHDK and CDR2 SYGVNS. The CDR3 sequence is 16 residues long. Clones were read by immunoSEQ multiplex PCR, and TCRdb kept only the in-frame ones, dropping some. The sample's table shows roughly 30,000 clones. The sample belongs to a study of T cells in women clearing cervical HPV infection. Sequenced: blood buffy coat. The rearrangement links TRBV25-1 to TRBJ2-3; a possible D gene is TRBD1 (7 bases). The TCR was taken from a woman between 18 and 75 years old with a cervical HPV16 infection that either progressed to CIN3+ or cleared (not recorded which). This chain's CDR3 is CASSEGGKGGADTQYF. The covered CDR3 bases are TGTGCCAGCAGTGAGGGGGGCAAAGGGGGCGCAGATACG.